The T cell receptor beta chain described here comes from a study of OX40 agonist ivuxolimab in advanced cancers. The wider study: Ivuxolimab is an agonistic anti-OX40 (CD134) antibody, and patients were treated with it. Ivuxolimab doses were 0.01, 0.1, 0.3, 1.5, 3 or 10 mg/kg every 2 weeks.

There are 17 residues in the CDR3. CDR1 SGHRS and CDR2 YFSETQ come from the germline V gene. J gave up 5 bases and V 4 bases, and 16 bases lay outside the gene matches. Study-wide results and limits: At 0.1-3.0 mg/kg, partial responders had clonal expansion among the lowest observed. Clonal expansion by week 6 occurred in CD4+ and CD8+ blood T cells (at 0.1 to 3.0 mg/kg).

Some clones are missing from TCRdb's copy, which holds only in-frame ones; the method was immunoSEQ multiplex PCR. The sample records some 80,000 clones, approximately 92% being singletons. Comment on this clone: Its antigen is not identified.

The receptor was isolated from an adult with an advanced solid tumor such as melanoma, head and neck, liver or kidney cancer. The material sequenced was CD4+ or CD8+ T cells sorted from blood, taken in a trial of the OX40 agonist ivuxolimab. V is TRBV5-1 and J is TRBJ2-7; 9 nucleotides align to TRBD2. The CDR3 is CASSPSDSGGLPNEQYF. In DNA, the CDR3 is TGCGCCAGCAGCCCAAGTGATAGCGGGGGCCTTCCTAACGAGCAGTACTTC.